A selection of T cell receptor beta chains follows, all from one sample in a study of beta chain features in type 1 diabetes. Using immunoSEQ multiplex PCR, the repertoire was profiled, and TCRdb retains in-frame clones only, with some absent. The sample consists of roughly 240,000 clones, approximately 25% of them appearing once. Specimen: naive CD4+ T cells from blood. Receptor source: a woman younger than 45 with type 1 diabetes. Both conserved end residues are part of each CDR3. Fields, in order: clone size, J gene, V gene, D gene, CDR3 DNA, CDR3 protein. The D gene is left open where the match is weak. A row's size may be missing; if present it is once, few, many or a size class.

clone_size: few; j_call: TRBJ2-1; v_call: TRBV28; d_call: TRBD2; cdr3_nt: TGTGCCAGCACCCCCTGGACTAGCGGGGCAAGCTCCTACAATGAGCAGTTCTTC; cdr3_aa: CASTPWTSGASSYNEQFF
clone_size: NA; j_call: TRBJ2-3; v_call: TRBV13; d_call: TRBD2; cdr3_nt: TGTGCCAGCAGCAAGGGGACTAGCGGGGATACGCAGTATTTT; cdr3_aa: CASSKGTSGDTQYF
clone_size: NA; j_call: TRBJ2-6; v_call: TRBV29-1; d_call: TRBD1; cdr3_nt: TGCAGCGTTGAAGGGTCAGGGGGCTCAACTGGGGCCAACGTCCTGACTTTC; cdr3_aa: CSVEGSGGSTGANVLTF
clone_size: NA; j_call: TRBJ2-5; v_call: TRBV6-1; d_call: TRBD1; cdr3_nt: TGTGCCAGCAGTCTGGACAGGCTCCAGGAGACCCAGTACTTC; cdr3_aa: CASSLDRLQETQYF
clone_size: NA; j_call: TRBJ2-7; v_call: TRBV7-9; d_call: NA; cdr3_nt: TGTGCCAGCAGCCTGCCCGGGTCAGAGAGTATCTACGAGCAGTACTTC; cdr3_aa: CASSLPGSESIYEQYF
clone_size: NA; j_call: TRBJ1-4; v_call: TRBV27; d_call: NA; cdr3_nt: TGTGCCAGCAGTCGGTTGGGGCTGAACGAAAAACTGTTTTTT; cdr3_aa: CASSRLGLNEKLFF
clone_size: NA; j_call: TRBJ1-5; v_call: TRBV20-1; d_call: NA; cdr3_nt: TGCAGTGCAGGGGGACCCCCCCAGCATTTT; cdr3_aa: CSAGGPPQHF
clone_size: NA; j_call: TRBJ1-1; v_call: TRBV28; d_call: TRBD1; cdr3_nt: TGTGCCAGCAAGACAGGGATGAACACTGAAGCTTTCTTT; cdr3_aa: CASKTGMNTEAFF
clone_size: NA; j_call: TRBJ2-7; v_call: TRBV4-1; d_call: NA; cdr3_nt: TGCGCCAGCAGCCAAGGGCAGGGGCCCGTCTTGGAGCAGTACTTC; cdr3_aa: CASSQGQGPVLEQYF
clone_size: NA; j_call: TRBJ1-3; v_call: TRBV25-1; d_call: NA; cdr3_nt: TGTGCCAGCAGTGAATCGGCGGCATCTGGAAACACCATATATTTT; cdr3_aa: CASSESAASGNTIYF
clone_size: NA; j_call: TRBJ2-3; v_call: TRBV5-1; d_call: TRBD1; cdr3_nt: TGCGCCAGCAGCCTGGGGGACAGGGGGCGCCAAGATACGCAGTATTTT; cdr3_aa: CASSLGDRGRQDTQYF
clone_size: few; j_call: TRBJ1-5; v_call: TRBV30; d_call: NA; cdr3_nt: TGTGCCTGGAGTGTCGGTAGGCAGGGTGAAACCAATCAGCCCCAGCATTTT; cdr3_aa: CAWSVGRQGETNQPQHF
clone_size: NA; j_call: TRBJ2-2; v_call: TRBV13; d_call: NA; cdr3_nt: TGTGCCAGCAGTCCAGGGTTCCCCGGGGAGCTGTTTTTT; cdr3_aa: CASSPGFPGELFF
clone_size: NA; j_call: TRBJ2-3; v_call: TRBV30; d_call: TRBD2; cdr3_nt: TGTGCCTGGAGTAGCGGGAGTGGTTCCGATACGCAGTATTTT; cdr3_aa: CAWSSGSGSDTQYF
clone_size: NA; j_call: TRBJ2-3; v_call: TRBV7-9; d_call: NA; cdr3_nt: TGTGCCAGCAGCTTACAGTGGGAGACAGATACGCAGTATTTT; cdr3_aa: CASSLQWETDTQYF
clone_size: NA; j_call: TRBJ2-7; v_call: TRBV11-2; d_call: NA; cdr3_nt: TGTGCCAGCAGCTTTCCGGGACTCGCGAGCTCCTACGAGCAGTACTTC; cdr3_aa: CASSFPGLASSYEQYF
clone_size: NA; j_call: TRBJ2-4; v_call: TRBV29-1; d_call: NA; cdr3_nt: TGCAGCGCCAGAGGCATAGCCAAAAACATTCAGTACTTC; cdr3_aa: CSARGIAKNIQYF
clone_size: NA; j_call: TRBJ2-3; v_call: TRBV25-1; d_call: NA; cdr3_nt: TGTGCCAGCGGAGGCGACAGGTTCACAGATACGCAGTATTTT; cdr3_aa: CASGGDRFTDTQYF
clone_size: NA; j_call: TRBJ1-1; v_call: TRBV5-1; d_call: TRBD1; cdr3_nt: TGCGCCAGCAGCCAGGACAGGGCGAACACTGAAGCTTTCTTT; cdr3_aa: CASSQDRANTEAFF
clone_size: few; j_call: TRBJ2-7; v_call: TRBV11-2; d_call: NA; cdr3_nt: TGTGCCAGCAGCCGTCCCCCCGGGAGAGCCTACGAGCAGTACTTC; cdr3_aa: CASSRPPGRAYEQYF
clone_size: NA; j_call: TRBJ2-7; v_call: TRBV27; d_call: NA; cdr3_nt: TGTGCCAGCGGAGCTAGAACCTACGAGCAGTACTTC; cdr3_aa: CASGARTYEQYF
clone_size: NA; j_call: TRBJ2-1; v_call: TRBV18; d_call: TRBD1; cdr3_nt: TGTGCCAGCTCGTCCCAGGGGGCCAATGAGCAGTTCTTC; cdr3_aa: CASSSQGANEQFF
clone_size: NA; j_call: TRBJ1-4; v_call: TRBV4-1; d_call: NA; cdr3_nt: TGCGCCAGCACTGACAGGAACAGGGTTACAAATGAAAAACTGTTTTTT; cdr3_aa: CASTDRNRVTNEKLFF